The T cell receptor beta chain described here comes from a study of shared clonotypes between healthy human individuals. Study overall: The plates for each donor numbered three CD4 naive, three CD4 memory, two CD8 naive and one CD8 memory. Study observations and caveats: Of the naive CD4 clonotypes, around 4.7% were shared across a handful of donors. In contrast to clonotypes shared by all four donors, non-shared clonotypes had lower generation probabilities. Apart from blood, nothing was sampled; tissue repertoires likely differ.

CDR3 length equals 22 residues. The method was immunoSEQ multiplex PCR; TCRdb's version includes in-frame clones alone and lacks a portion of them. The profile shows approximately 2.5 million clones, 90% to 95% of them singletons. A remark on this clone: Antigen specificity is unknown.

The sequence derives from a man younger than 30 in good health. Some clones in this sample may be carry-over from other donors' samples. Input material: naive CD4+ T cells from PBMCs. Subset meaning: CD45RA+ positively selected. The chain recombines TRBV21-1 with TRBJ2-4; the D call in the table, TRBD2, was not verified against the DNA. TRBV21-1 counts as a pseudogene. The CDR3 DNA reads TGTGCCAGCAGCAAAGCTGGGAGGGGACTAGCGGGAGGTTTGGGCGCCAAAAACATTCAGTACTTC. It yields the protein CASSKAGRGLAGGLGAKNIQYF.